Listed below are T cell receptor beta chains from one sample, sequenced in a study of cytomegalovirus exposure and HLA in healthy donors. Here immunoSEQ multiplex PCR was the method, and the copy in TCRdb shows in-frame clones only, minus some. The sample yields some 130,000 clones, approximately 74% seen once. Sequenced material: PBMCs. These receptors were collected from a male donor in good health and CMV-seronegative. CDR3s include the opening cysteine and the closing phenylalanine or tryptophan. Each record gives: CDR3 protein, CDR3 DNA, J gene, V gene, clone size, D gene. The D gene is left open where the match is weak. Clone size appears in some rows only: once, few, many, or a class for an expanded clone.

cdr3_aa: CASRPRVRDTGELFF; cdr3_nt: TGTGCCAGCAGGCCCAGGGTACGTGACACCGGGGAGCTGTTTTTT; j_call: TRBJ2-2; v_call: TRBV27; clone_size: -; d_call: -
cdr3_aa: CASRNGGASDQPQHF; cdr3_nt: TGTGCCAGCAGAAACGGGGGGGCGTCGGATCAGCCCCAGCATTTT; j_call: TRBJ1-5; v_call: TRBV6-6; clone_size: -; d_call: -
cdr3_aa: CASSQGTGGADTQYF; cdr3_nt: TGCGCCAGCAGCCAAGGGACAGGGGGCGCCGATACGCAGTATTTT; j_call: TRBJ2-3; v_call: TRBV4-3; clone_size: -; d_call: TRBD1
cdr3_aa: CASRTSGGHTDTQYF; cdr3_nt: TGTGCCAGCAGAACTAGCGGGGGGCACACAGATACGCAGTATTTT; j_call: TRBJ2-3; v_call: TRBV6-5; clone_size: -; d_call: TRBD2
cdr3_aa: CASSQEYRQGETQYF; cdr3_nt: TGCGCCAGCAGCCAAGAATATAGACAGGGGGAGACCCAGTACTTC; j_call: TRBJ2-5; v_call: TRBV4-3; clone_size: -; d_call: TRBD1
cdr3_aa: CASSQDVAGNTGELFF; cdr3_nt: TGCGCCAGCAGCCAAGATGTAGCGGGGAACACCGGGGAGCTGTTTTTT; j_call: TRBJ2-2; v_call: TRBV4-3; clone_size: -; d_call: TRBD2
cdr3_aa: CASSLVAGAKNEQFF; cdr3_nt: TGCGCCAGCAGCTTGGTGGCGGGGGCGAAAAATGAGCAGTTCTTC; j_call: TRBJ2-1; v_call: TRBV5-1; clone_size: -; d_call: -
cdr3_aa: CASSRDRVNYGYTF; cdr3_nt: TGTGCCAGCAGTAGGGACAGGGTGAACTATGGCTACACCTTC; j_call: TRBJ1-2; v_call: TRBV6-5; clone_size: -; d_call: TRBD1
cdr3_aa: CASSSGQGRALAYGYTF; cdr3_nt: TGTGCCAGCAGCTCCGGACAGGGTAGGGCCCTAGCATATGGCTACACCTTC; j_call: TRBJ1-2; v_call: TRBV5-4; clone_size: few; d_call: TRBD1
cdr3_aa: CASSPYVGAGETQYF; cdr3_nt: TGTGCCAGCTCACCATATGTAGGGGCTGGGGAGACCCAGTACTTC; j_call: TRBJ2-5; v_call: TRBV18; clone_size: few; d_call: -
cdr3_aa: CASSLAGGGVYEQYF; cdr3_nt: TGCGCCAGCAGCTTGGCCGGGGGAGGGGTGTACGAGCAGTACTTC; j_call: TRBJ2-7; v_call: TRBV5-1; clone_size: -; d_call: TRBD2
cdr3_aa: CASRFSTSGTYYEQYF; cdr3_nt: TGTGCCAGCAGATTCTCTACTAGCGGGACATACTACGAGCAGTACTTC; j_call: TRBJ2-7; v_call: TRBV27; clone_size: -; d_call: TRBD2
cdr3_aa: CATSNRAPRDEQFF; cdr3_nt: TGTGCCACCAGCAACCGGGCCCCGAGGGATGAGCAGTTCTTC; j_call: TRBJ2-1; v_call: TRBV15; clone_size: few; d_call: -
cdr3_aa: CATKTTGNYGYTF; cdr3_nt: TGTGCCACAAAGACAACAGGCAACTATGGCTACACCTTC; j_call: TRBJ1-2; v_call: TRBV28; clone_size: -; d_call: -
cdr3_aa: CASSLHAGEQYF; cdr3_nt: TGTGCCAGCAGCTTACATGCGGGCGAGCAGTACTTC; j_call: TRBJ2-7; v_call: TRBV7-8; clone_size: -; d_call: -
cdr3_aa: CASSETSGGFSGQFF; cdr3_nt: TGTGCCAGCAGTGAGACTAGCGGGGGGTTTAGCGGGCAGTTCTTC; j_call: TRBJ2-1; v_call: TRBV2; clone_size: once; d_call: TRBD2
cdr3_aa: CASSLGRGEKLFF; cdr3_nt: TGTGCCAGCAGCTTAGGGAGGGGCGAAAAACTGTTTTTT; j_call: TRBJ1-4; v_call: TRBV11-2; clone_size: -; d_call: -
cdr3_aa: CASRDGGQTNTEAFF; cdr3_nt: TGTGCCAGCAGGGACGGGGGACAGACGAACACTGAAGCTTTCTTT; j_call: TRBJ1-1; v_call: TRBV6-5; clone_size: -; d_call: TRBD1
cdr3_aa: CASSLRGQGFGNTIYF; cdr3_nt: TGTGCCAGCAGCCTCCGCGGACAGGGCTTCGGAAACACCATATATTTT; j_call: TRBJ1-3; v_call: TRBV7-9; clone_size: -; d_call: TRBD1
cdr3_aa: CASSLVEYEQYF; cdr3_nt: TGTGCCAGCAGCTTGGTAGAATACGAGCAGTACTTC; j_call: TRBJ2-7; v_call: TRBV5-6; clone_size: few; d_call: -
cdr3_aa: CASSAPDTQYF; cdr3_nt: TGTGCCAGCAGCGCGCCGGATACGCAGTATTTT; j_call: TRBJ2-3; v_call: TRBV7-2; clone_size: -; d_call: -
cdr3_aa: CASSLGREADTQYF; cdr3_nt: TGTGCCAGCAGTTTGGGGCGGGAAGCAGATACGCAGTATTTT; j_call: TRBJ2-3; v_call: TRBV28; clone_size: -; d_call: -
cdr3_aa: CSVLPGLKGETQYF; cdr3_nt: TGCAGCGTCCTACCGGGACTCAAGGGGGAGACCCAGTACTTC; j_call: TRBJ2-5; v_call: TRBV29-1; clone_size: -; d_call: -
cdr3_aa: CASSLWGREQFF; cdr3_nt: TGTGCCAGCAGTTTATGGGGCAGGGAGCAGTTCTTC; j_call: TRBJ2-1; v_call: TRBV27; clone_size: -; d_call: -
cdr3_aa: CASSQDGTSGSYEQYF; cdr3_nt: TGTGCCAGCAGCCAAGACGGGACTAGTGGCTCCTACGAGCAGTACTTC; j_call: TRBJ2-7; v_call: TRBV4-2; clone_size: -; d_call: TRBD2
cdr3_aa: CASQSSTNRGGYNEQFF; cdr3_nt: TGTGCCAGCCAATCCTCAACGAACAGGGGGGGTTACAATGAGCAGTTCTTC; j_call: TRBJ2-1; v_call: TRBV25-1; clone_size: -; d_call: -
cdr3_aa: CASSYDGLLAFF; cdr3_nt: TGTGCCAGCAGTTACGATGGGCTTTTGGCTTTCTTT; j_call: TRBJ1-1; v_call: TRBV6-5; clone_size: few; d_call: -
cdr3_aa: CASSPESSGPGHNEQFF; cdr3_nt: TGTGCCAGCTCACCAGAGAGTAGCGGGCCAGGGCACAATGAGCAGTTCTTC; j_call: TRBJ2-1; v_call: TRBV18; clone_size: once; d_call: TRBD2
cdr3_aa: CASGNLGTSGDRNTDTQYF; cdr3_nt: TGTGCCAGCGGGAACCTCGGGACTAGCGGGGACAGAAACACAGATACGCAGTATTTT; j_call: TRBJ2-3; v_call: TRBV18; clone_size: -; d_call: TRBD2
cdr3_aa: CAGGNTEAFF; cdr3_nt: TGTGCCGGCGGTAACACTGAAGCTTTCTTT; j_call: TRBJ1-1; v_call: TRBV28; clone_size: -; d_call: -
cdr3_aa: CASSRGDSPYNEQFF; cdr3_nt: TGTGCCAGCAGTAGAGGGGACAGTCCCTACAATGAGCAGTTCTTC; j_call: TRBJ2-1; v_call: TRBV6-5; clone_size: -; d_call: TRBD1
cdr3_aa: CASSYSGTGLNQPQHF; cdr3_nt: TGTGCCAGCTCATACAGCGGGACAGGGCTAAATCAGCCCCAGCATTTT; j_call: TRBJ1-5; v_call: TRBV18; clone_size: few; d_call: TRBD1
cdr3_aa: CASSVMSGGDGNTIYF; cdr3_nt: TGTGCCAGCAGCGTAATGTCAGGGGGCGACGGAAACACCATATATTTT; j_call: TRBJ1-3; v_call: TRBV9; clone_size: -; d_call: TRBD1
cdr3_aa: CASSLGAGLSYEQYF; cdr3_nt: TGTGCCAGCAGCTTGGGGGCAGGCCTCTCCTACGAGCAGTACTTC; j_call: TRBJ2-7; v_call: TRBV5-5; clone_size: -; d_call: -
cdr3_aa: CASSLQGGTGELFF; cdr3_nt: TGTGCCAGCAGTTTACAGGGGGGGACCGGGGAGCTGTTTTTT; j_call: TRBJ2-2; v_call: TRBV6-6; clone_size: -; d_call: -
cdr3_aa: CASSAGGLAGGHEQYF; cdr3_nt: TGTGCCAGCAGCGCCGGGGGACTAGCGGGAGGGCACGAGCAGTACTTC; j_call: TRBJ2-7; v_call: TRBV9; clone_size: -; d_call: TRBD2
cdr3_aa: CASSPAPEGTYNSPLHF; cdr3_nt: TGCGCCAGCAGCCCGGCCCCGGAGGGAACCTATAATTCACCCCTCCACTTT; j_call: TRBJ1-6; v_call: TRBV5-1; clone_size: -; d_call: -